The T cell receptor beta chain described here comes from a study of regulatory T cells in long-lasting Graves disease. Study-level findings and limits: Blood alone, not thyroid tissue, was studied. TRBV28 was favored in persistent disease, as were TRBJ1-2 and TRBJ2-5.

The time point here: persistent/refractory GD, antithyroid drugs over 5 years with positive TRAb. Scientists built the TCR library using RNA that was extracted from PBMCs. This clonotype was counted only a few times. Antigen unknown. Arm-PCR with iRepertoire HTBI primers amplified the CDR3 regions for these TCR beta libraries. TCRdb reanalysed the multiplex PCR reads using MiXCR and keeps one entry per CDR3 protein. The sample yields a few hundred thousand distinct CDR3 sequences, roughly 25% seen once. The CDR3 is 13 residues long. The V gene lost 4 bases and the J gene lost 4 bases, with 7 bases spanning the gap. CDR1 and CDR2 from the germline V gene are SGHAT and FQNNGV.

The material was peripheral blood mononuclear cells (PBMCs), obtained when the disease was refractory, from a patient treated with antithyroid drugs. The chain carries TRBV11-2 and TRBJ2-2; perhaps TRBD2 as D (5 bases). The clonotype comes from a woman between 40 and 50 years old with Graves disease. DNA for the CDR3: TGTGCCAGCAGCTCGCTAGCCACCGGGGAGCTGTTTTTT. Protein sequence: CASSSLATGELFF.